This T cell receptor beta chain is from a study of blood T cells in healthy people across ages. Study results and limitations: Estimated diversity that came from one million T cells was considered an underestimate. Researchers said unsorted PBMCs prevented a conclusive naive versus antigen-experienced comparison.

Using a J-beta primer mix together with a sample-barcoded 5' primer, a second PCR was run for roughly 6 to 12 cycles. Every cDNA molecule carried a tag from a template-switch adaptor bearing 12 random nucleotides. TCRdb passed the 5' RACE reads through MiXCR, listing each CDR3 protein once. Of about 1 million distinct CDR3 sequences in the sample, 40% to 50% are singletons; the top ten hold 15% to 20%. Worth noting for this clonotype: Antigen specificity is unknown.

The junction had 6 bases not matched to a gene; V was cut back by 3 bases and J by 13 bases. This CDR3 is 14 amino acids long. The germline gives CDR1 SNHLY, CDR2 FYNNEI. A minimum of 5 micrograms of total RNA was extracted per sample. Sequencing input: blood. This clonotype originated in a woman aged 55-75 years in good health. The chain is built from TRBV2 and TRBJ2-4; TRBD2 agrees at 13 bases. CDR3 in amino acids: CASSDGLAGVRQYF. In DNA, the CDR3 is TGTGCCAGCAGTGACGGACTAGCGGGAGTAAGGCAGTACTTC.